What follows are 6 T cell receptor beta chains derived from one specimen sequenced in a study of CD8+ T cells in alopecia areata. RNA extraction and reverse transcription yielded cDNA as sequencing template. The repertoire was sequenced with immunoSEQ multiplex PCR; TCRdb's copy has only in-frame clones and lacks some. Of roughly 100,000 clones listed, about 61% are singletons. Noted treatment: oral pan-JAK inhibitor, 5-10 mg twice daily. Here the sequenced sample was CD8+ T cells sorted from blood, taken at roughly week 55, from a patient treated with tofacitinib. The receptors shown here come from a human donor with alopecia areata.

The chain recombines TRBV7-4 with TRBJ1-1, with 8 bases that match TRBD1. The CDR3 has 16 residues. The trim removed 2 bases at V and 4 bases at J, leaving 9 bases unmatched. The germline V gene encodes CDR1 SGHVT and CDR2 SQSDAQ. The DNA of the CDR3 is TGTGCCAGCAGCTTATTCCAACAGGACAGGGCCACTGAAGCTTTCTTT. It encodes CASSLFQQDRATEAFF.

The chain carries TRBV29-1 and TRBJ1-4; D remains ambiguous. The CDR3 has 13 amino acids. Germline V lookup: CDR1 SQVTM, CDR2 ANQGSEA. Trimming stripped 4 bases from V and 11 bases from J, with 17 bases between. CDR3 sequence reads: CSVVDSPSQKLFF. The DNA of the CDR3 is TGCAGCGTTGTTGATTCTCCCTCGCAGAAACTGTTTTTT.

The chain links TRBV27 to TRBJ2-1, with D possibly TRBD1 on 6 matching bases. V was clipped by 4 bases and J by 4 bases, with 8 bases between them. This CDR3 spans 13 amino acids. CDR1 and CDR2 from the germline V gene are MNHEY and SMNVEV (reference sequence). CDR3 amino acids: CASSWDNYNEQFF. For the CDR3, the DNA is TGTGCCAGCAGTTGGGACAATTACAATGAGCAGTTCTTC.

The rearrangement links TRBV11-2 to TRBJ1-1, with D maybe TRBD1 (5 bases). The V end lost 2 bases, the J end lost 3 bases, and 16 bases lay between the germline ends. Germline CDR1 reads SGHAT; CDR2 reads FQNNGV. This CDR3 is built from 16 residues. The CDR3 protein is CASSLPGKRRDTEAFF. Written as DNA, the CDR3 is TGTGCCAGCAGCTTACCAGGGAAAAGGCGTGACACTGAAGCTTTCTTT.

The CDR3 protein is CASNLLWTSGYNEQFF. Here the CDR3 DNA reads TGTGCCAGCAACCTTCTTTGGACTAGCGGGTACAATGAGCAGTTCTTC. V usage is TRBV13 and J usage is TRBJ2-1, with 11 bases identical to TRBD2. CDR3 length: 16 residues. V trimming: 7 bases; J trimming: 4 bases; junction bases outside the gene matches: 9. Germline V gene data show CDR1 as PRHDT and CDR2 as FYEKMQ (reference sequence).

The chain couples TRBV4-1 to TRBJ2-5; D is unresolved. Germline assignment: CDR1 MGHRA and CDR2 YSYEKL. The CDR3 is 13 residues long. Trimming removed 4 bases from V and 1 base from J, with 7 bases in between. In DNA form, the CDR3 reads TGCGCCAGCAGCCGGCAAAGCCAAGAGACCCAGTACTTC. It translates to CASSRQSQETQYF.